Listed below are T cell receptor beta chains from one sample, sequenced in a study of CD8+ T cells in alopecia areata. Assay: immunoSEQ multiplex PCR; the TCRdb copy retains only in-frame clones and omits some. The sample lists 210,000 or so clones; more than 55% were seen once. Sequences were derived from CD4+ T cells sorted from blood, sampled at week 44, from a patient treated with tofacitinib. The receptors were gathered from a human donor with alopecia areata. Both conserved end residues are part of each CDR3. A D gene is named only where the DNA matches it firmly. Only some rows state a clone size, as once, few, many or a class for expanded clones.

D: -; V: TRBV30; J: TRBJ2-5; size: -; CDR3: CALGRLVDETQYF; DNA: TGTGCCCTTGGACGACTAGTAGACGAGACCCAGTACTTC
D: -; V: TRBV4-1; J: TRBJ1-2; size: -; CDR3: CASSQDRDNYGYTF; DNA: TGCGCCAGCAGCCAGGACAGAGATAACTATGGCTACACCTTC
D: TRBD1; V: TRBV6-5; J: TRBJ2-5; size: many; CDR3: CASSYGGTGQETQYF; DNA: TGTGCCAGCAGTTACGGAGGGACAGGACAAGAGACCCAGTACTTC
D: -; V: TRBV29-1; J: TRBJ2-7; size: -; CDR3: CSVDSSPSVGQYF; DNA: TGCAGCGTTGATTCTTCTCCTAGCGTCGGGCAGTACTTC
D: TRBD1; V: TRBV5-1; J: TRBJ1-5; size: few; CDR3: CASSLRGQPDQPQHF; DNA: TGCGCCAGCAGCCTGAGGGGACAGCCAGATCAGCCCCAGCATTTT
D: -; V: TRBV6-1; J: TRBJ2-7; size: -; CDR3: CASSTNYEQYF; DNA: TGTGCCAGCAGTACCAACTACGAGCAGTACTTC
D: -; V: TRBV6-1; J: TRBJ1-3; size: many; CDR3: CASSVKTETGNTIYF; DNA: TGTGCCAGCAGTGTGAAGACGGAAACTGGAAACACCATATATTTT
D: -; V: TRBV6-4; J: TRBJ1-3; size: -; CDR3: CASPPPGSSGNTIYF; DNA: TGTGCCAGCCCTCCGCCGGGGTCTTCTGGAAACACCATATATTTT
D: -; V: TRBV29-1; J: TRBJ2-2; size: many; CDR3: CSVEGPTGELFF; DNA: TGCAGCGTTGAGGGCCCCACCGGGGAGCTGTTTTTT
D: -; V: TRBV14; J: TRBJ1-1; size: -; CDR3: CASSQEGLRKASTRNTEAFF; DNA: TGTGCCAGCAGCCAAGAGGGTTTGCGGAAGGCCTCAACTAGGAACACTGAAGCTTTCTTT
D: TRBD1; V: TRBV27; J: TRBJ1-1; size: -; CDR3: CASTGQGTDTEAFF; DNA: TGTGCCAGCACCGGACAGGGAACGGACACTGAAGCTTTCTTT
D: TRBD1; V: TRBV6-6; J: TRBJ1-3; size: -; CDR3: CASSPMTGAGGNTIYF; DNA: TGTGCCAGCAGTCCTATGACAGGGGCGGGTGGAAACACCATATATTTT
D: -; V: TRBV25-1; J: TRBJ2-1; size: -; CDR3: CASAYRVGEQFF; DNA: TGTGCCAGCGCTTACAGGGTCGGTGAGCAGTTCTTC
D: TRBD2; V: TRBV28; J: TRBJ2-5; size: -; CDR3: CASSPGLAVLRETQYF; DNA: TGTGCCAGCTCTCCAGGACTAGCGGTACTCAGAGAGACCCAGTACTTC
D: -; V: TRBV20-1; J: TRBJ1-4; size: -; CDR3: CSAVEKLFF; DNA: TGCAGTGCGGTAGAAAAACTGTTTTTT
D: -; V: TRBV27; J: TRBJ2-3; size: -; CDR3: CASSRPADTQYF; DNA: TGTGCCAGCAGCCGACCCGCAGATACGCAGTATTTT
D: -; V: TRBV18; J: TRBJ1-6; size: -; CDR3: CASSPTATESPLHF; DNA: TGTGCCAGCTCACCGACAGCTACGGAATCACCCCTCCACTTT
D: -; V: TRBV29-1; J: TRBJ2-3; size: -; CDR3: CSVETRDTQYF; DNA: TGCAGCGTTGAAACGCGTGATACGCAGTATTTT
D: -; V: TRBV11-3; J: TRBJ1-6; size: -; CDR3: CASSLERTPIHF; DNA: TGTGCCAGCAGCTTAGAACGGACCCCAATCCACTTT
D: TRBD2; V: TRBV7-6; J: TRBJ2-5; size: -; CDR3: CASSLGPGGETQYF; DNA: TGTGCCAGCAGCTTAGGGCCGGGGGGGGAGACCCAGTACTTC
D: -; V: TRBV5-1; J: TRBJ1-4; size: -; CDR3: CASSLAGEGEKLFF; DNA: TGCGCCAGCAGCTTGGCGGGGGAAGGCGAAAAACTGTTTTTT
D: TRBD2; V: TRBV29-1; J: TRBJ2-3; size: -; CDR3: CSGGAGLAADTQYF; DNA: TGCAGCGGGGGAGCGGGACTAGCGGCAGATACGCAGTATTTT
D: -; V: TRBV29-1; J: TRBJ2-1; size: -; CDR3: CSAGPYNEQFF; DNA: TGCAGCGCTGGGCCCTACAATGAGCAGTTCTTC
D: TRBD2; V: TRBV4-2; J: TRBJ2-3; size: once; CDR3: CASSQDQGGGGAHTSTDTQYF; DNA: TGTGCCAGCAGCCAAGATCAGGGCGGGGGTGGCGCCCACACTAGCACAGATACGCAGTATTTT
D: -; V: TRBV2; J: TRBJ2-7; size: many; CDR3: CASSLDRTYEQYF; DNA: TGTGCCAGCAGTCTTGACAGGACCTACGAGCAGTACTTC
D: TRBD1; V: TRBV6-6; J: TRBJ1-5; size: -; CDR3: CASTQGFGQPQHF; DNA: TGTGCCAGCACACAGGGGTTCGGTCAGCCCCAGCATTTT
D: TRBD1; V: TRBV2; J: TRBJ1-5; size: -; CDR3: CASSGQGAEQPQHF; DNA: TGTGCCAGCAGTGGCCAGGGGGCCGAACAGCCCCAGCATTTT
D: TRBD2; V: TRBV6-5; J: TRBJ2-3; size: -; CDR3: CASRSGLGTDTQYF; DNA: TGTGCCAGCAGGTCGGGACTAGGGACAGATACGCAGTATTTT
D: -; V: TRBV2; J: TRBJ2-7; size: -; CDR3: CASKGGVFTPYEQYF; DNA: TGTGCCAGCAAAGGAGGTGTTTTTACCCCCTACGAGCAGTACTTC
D: -; V: TRBV29-1; J: TRBJ1-1; size: -; CDR3: CSVWNTEAFF; DNA: TGCAGCGTTTGGAACACTGAAGCTTTCTTT
D: TRBD1; V: TRBV29-1; J: TRBJ2-3; size: -; CDR3: CARPGQGTDTQYF; DNA: TGCGCCAGACCGGGACAGGGTACAGATACGCAGTATTTT
D: TRBD2; V: TRBV9; J: TRBJ2-1; size: -; CDR3: CASSERGTYNEQFF; DNA: TGTGCCAGCAGCGAGCGGGGGACTTACAATGAGCAGTTCTTC
D: -; V: TRBV30; J: TRBJ2-7; size: -; CDR3: CAWSGTPYEQYF; DNA: TGTGCCTGGAGCGGGACCCCCTACGAGCAGTACTTC
D: -; V: TRBV2; J: TRBJ1-1; size: -; CDR3: CATTGRGRKNTEAFF; DNA: TGTGCCACCACGGGGAGGGGGAGGAAGAACACTGAAGCTTTCTTT
D: -; V: TRBV14; J: TRBJ1-2; size: -; CDR3: CASSQAITNYGYTF; DNA: TGTGCCAGCAGCCAAGCCATCACTAACTATGGCTACACCTTC
D: -; V: TRBV4-3; J: TRBJ1-5; size: -; CDR3: CASSQEGGQPQHF; DNA: TGCGCCAGCAGCCAGGAGGGGGGCCAGCCCCAGCATTTT
D: -; V: TRBV2; J: TRBJ1-1; size: -; CDR3: CASRERRATEAFF; DNA: TGTGCCAGCAGGGAAAGACGGGCCACTGAAGCTTTCTTT
D: -; V: TRBV4-3; J: TRBJ1-2; size: -; CDR3: CASSQSGTFGYTF; DNA: TGCGCCAGCAGCCAATCTGGGACATTTGGCTACACCTTC
D: -; V: TRBV29-1; J: TRBJ2-7; size: -; CDR3: CSVSSRVRGEQYF; DNA: TGCAGCGTTTCCTCCCGGGTCCGGGGGGAGCAGTACTTC
D: -; V: TRBV7-2; J: TRBJ1-3; size: -; CDR3: CASSLRGAGISSSGNTIYF; DNA: TGTGCCAGCAGCTTAAGGGGGGCGGGGATATCGAGCTCTGGAAACACCATATATTTT
D: -; V: TRBV11-1; J: TRBJ2-3; size: -; CDR3: CASSSVADTQYF; DNA: TGTGCCAGCAGCTCCGTGGCGGATACGCAGTATTTT
D: -; V: TRBV10-2; J: TRBJ2-1; size: -; CDR3: CASRDNYNEQFF; DNA: TGCGCCAGCAGGGACAACTACAATGAGCAGTTCTTC
D: TRBD2; V: TRBV4-3; J: TRBJ2-1; size: once; CDR3: CASSQGGLAGLSSYNEQFF; DNA: TGCGCCAGCAGCCAAGGTGGGCTAGCGGGGCTGAGCTCCTACAATGAGCAGTTCTTC
D: -; V: TRBV7-2; J: TRBJ2-3; size: -; CDR3: CASSYTDTQYF; DNA: TGTGCCAGCAGCTACACAGATACGCAGTATTTT
D: -; V: TRBV7-7; J: TRBJ2-5; size: -; CDR3: CASSSGETQYF; DNA: TGTGCCAGCAGCTCCGGAGAGACCCAGTACTTC
D: TRBD1; V: TRBV15; J: TRBJ1-5; size: -; CDR3: CATSTRDRANQPQHF; DNA: TGTGCCACCAGCACACGGGACAGAGCTAATCAGCCCCAGCATTTT
D: -; V: TRBV4-3; J: TRBJ2-2; size: once; CDR3: CASSQAAADGELFF; DNA: TGCGCCAGCAGCCAAGCTGCCGCGGACGGGGAGCTGTTTTTT
D: -; V: TRBV5-6; J: TRBJ2-7; size: -; CDR3: CASSLARYEQYF; DNA: TGTGCCAGCAGCTTGGCGAGGTACGAGCAGTACTTC
D: -; V: TRBV25-1; J: TRBJ2-7; size: -; CDR3: CATQGLGGAYEQYF; DNA: TGTGCCACTCAGGGTTTGGGGGGGGCGTACGAGCAGTACTTC
D: -; V: TRBV29-1; J: TRBJ2-3; size: once; CDR3: CSVTGRQNTDTQYF; DNA: TGCAGCGTTACGGGTCGACAAAACACAGATACGCAGTATTTT
D: -; V: TRBV7-2; J: TRBJ2-3; size: -; CDR3: CASSLLPGTSTDTQYF; DNA: TGTGCCAGCAGCTTACTCCCAGGGACCAGCACAGATACGCAGTATTTT
D: -; V: TRBV7-2; J: TRBJ1-4; size: -; CDR3: CASSLAMGEKLFF; DNA: TGTGCCAGCAGCTTGGCCATGGGTGAAAAACTGTTTTTT
D: TRBD1; V: TRBV27; J: TRBJ1-6; size: -; CDR3: CASSVQGAERSPLHF; DNA: TGTGCCAGCAGCGTTCAGGGGGCGGAAAGGTCACCCCTCCACTTT